The present T cell receptor (beta chain) was sequenced within a study of metastatic and nonmetastatic thyroid tumors. Study overall: Samples came from malignant and benign thyroid patients, and repertoires were compared across blood and tumor or nodule tissue. Whole-study results and caveats: Reportedly, malignant thyroid tumors had significantly higher TCR beta diversity than benign nodules, in blood and tumor.

This CDR3 is built from 16 residues. The germline CDR1 and CDR2 sequences are DFQATT and SNEGSKA (reference sequence). Trimming cost V 1 base and J 1 base, with 11 bases left between them. This clone was picked up many times. Its target is unknown. No patient had received any treatment before thyroid surgery. Study processing details: A papillary thyroid cancer distant-metastasis classifier was built from CDR3 differences across clinicopathological groups. MiXCR re-clonotyped the PCR reads for TCRdb. The V and J calls were determined by TCRdb, not by the authors. This table holds around 45,000 clones, under 20% found once.

The sample taken for sequencing was blood. This receptor was obtained from a female donor with papillary thyroid cancer or a benign thyroid nodule (not recorded which). Some clones in this sample may be carry-over from other donors' samples. The genes are TRBV20-1 and TRBJ1-6; D is unclear. CDR3: CSARGGGESYNSPLHF. The CDR3 nucleotides read TGCAGTGCTAGAGGGGGTGGGGAATCCTATAATTCACCCCTCCACTTT.